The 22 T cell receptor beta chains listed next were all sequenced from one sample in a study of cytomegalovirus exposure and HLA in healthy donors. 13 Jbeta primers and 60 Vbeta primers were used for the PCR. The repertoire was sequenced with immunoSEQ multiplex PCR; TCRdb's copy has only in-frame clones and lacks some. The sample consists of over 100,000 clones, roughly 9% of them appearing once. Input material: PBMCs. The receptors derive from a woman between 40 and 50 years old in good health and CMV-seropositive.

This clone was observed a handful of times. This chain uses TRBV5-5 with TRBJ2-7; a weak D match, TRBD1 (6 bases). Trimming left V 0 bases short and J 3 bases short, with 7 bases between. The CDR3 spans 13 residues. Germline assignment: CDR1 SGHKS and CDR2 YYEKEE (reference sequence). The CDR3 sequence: CASSLVGGYEQYF. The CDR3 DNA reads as TGTGCCAGCAGCTTGGTAGGGGGCTACGAGCAGTACTTC. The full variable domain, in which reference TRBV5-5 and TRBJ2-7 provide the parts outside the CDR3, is DAGVTQSPTHLIKTRGQQVTLRCSPISGHKSVSWYQQVLGQGPQFIFQYYEKEERGRGNFPDRFSARQFPNYSSELNVNALLLGDSALYLCASSLVGGYEQYFGPGTRLTVT.

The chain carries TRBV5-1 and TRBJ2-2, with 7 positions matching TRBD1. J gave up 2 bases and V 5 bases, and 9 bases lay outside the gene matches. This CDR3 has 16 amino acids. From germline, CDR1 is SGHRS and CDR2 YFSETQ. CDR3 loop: CASRRTGSLNTGELFF. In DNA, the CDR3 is TGCGCCAGCAGGAGGACAGGATCCCTAAACACCGGGGAGCTGTTTTTT.

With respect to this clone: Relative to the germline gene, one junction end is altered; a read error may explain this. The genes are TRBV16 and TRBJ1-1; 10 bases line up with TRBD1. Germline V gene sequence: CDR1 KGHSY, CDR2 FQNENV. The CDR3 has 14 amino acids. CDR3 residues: CASSQSTTGGGPLF. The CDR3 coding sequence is TGTGCCAGCAGCCAATCTACGACAGGGGGCGGTCCCCTCTTT.

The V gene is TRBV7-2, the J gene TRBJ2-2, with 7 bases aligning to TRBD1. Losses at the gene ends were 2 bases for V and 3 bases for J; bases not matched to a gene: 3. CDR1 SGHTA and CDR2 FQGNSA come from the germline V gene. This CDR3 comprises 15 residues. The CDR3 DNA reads TGTGCCAGCAGCTTAAACAGGGGTGACACCGGGGAGCTGTTTTTT. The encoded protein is CASSLNRGDTGELFF.

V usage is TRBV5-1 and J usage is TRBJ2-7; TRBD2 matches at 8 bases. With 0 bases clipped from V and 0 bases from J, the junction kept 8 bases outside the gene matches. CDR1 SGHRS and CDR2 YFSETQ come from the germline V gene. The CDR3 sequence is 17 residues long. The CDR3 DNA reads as TGCGCCAGCAGCTTGGGCCACGGGGGGGCGAGCTCCTACGAGCAGTACTTC. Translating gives CASSLGHGGASSYEQYF. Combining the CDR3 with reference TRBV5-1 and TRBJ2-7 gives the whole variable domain KAGVTQTPRYLIKTRGQQVTLSCSPISGHRSVSWYQQTPGQGLQFLFEYFSETQRNKGNFPGRFSGRQFSNSRSEMNVSTLELGDSALYLCASSLGHGGASSYEQYFGPGTRLTVT.

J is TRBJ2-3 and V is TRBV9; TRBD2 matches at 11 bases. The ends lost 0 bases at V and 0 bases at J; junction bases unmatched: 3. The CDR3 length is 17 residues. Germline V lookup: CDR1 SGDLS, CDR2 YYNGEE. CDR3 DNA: TGTGCCAGCAGCGTAGGACTAGCGGGGCGAAGCACAGATACGCAGTATTTT. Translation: CASSVGLAGRSTDTQYF.

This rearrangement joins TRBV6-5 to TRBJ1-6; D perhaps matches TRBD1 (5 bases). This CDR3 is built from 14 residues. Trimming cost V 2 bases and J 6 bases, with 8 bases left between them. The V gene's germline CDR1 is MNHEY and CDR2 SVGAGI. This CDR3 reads CASSYRGSNSPLHF. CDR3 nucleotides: TGTGCCAGCAGTTACAGGGGTAGTAATTCACCCCTCCACTTT.

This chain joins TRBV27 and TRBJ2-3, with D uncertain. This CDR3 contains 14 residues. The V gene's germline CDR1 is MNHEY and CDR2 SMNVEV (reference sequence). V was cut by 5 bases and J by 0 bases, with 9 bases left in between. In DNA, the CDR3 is TGTGCCAGCAGTATGGCAGTTAGCACAGATACGCAGTATTTT. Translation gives CASSMAVSTDTQYF.

The CDR3 sequence is CATSRLGAEKLFF. The CDR3 region has the DNA TGTGCCACCAGCAGACTGGGGGCGGAGAAACTGTTTTTT. This chain joins TRBV15 and TRBJ1-4; D is perhaps TRBD1 (6 bases). Trimming took 2 bases from V and 11 from J, leaving 12 bases between them. CDR1 is LNHNV and CDR2 is YYDKDF in the germline V gene (reference sequence). CDR3 length: 13 amino acids.

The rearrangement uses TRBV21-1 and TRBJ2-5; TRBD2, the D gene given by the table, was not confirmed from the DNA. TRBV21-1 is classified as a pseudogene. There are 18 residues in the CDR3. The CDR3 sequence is CASSKRSSRTGGQETQYF. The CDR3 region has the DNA TGTGCCAGCAGCAAAAGATCGAGTAGAACGGGGGGGCAAGAGACCCAGTACTTC.

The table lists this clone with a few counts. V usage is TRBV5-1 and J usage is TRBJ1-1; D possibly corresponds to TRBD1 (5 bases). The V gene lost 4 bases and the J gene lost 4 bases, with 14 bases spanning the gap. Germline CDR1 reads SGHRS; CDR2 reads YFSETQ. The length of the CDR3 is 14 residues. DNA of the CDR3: TGCGCCAGCAGCCCCCTTGGGGGGGGCACTGAAGCTTTCTTT. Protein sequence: CASSPLGGGTEAFF.

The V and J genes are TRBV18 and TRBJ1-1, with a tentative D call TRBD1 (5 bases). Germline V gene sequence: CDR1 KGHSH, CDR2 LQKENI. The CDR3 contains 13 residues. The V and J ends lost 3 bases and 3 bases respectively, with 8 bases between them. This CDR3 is CASSPGGDTEAFF. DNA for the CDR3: TGTGCCAGCTCACCGGGAGGGGACACTGAAGCTTTCTTT.

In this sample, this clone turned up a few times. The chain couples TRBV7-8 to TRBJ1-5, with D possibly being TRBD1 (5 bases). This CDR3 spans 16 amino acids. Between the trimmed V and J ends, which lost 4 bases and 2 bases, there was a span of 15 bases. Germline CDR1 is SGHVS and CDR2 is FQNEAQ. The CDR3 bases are TGTGCCAGCAGCTCTAGGGAGGTGGGACGCAATCAGCCCCAGCATTTT. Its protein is CASSSREVGRNQPQHF.

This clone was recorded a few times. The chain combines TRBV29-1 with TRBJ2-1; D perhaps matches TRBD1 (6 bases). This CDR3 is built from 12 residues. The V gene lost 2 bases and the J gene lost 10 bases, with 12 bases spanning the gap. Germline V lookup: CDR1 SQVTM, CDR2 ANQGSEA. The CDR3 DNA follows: TGCAGCGTTGAAATGGCAGGGGTCGAGCAGTTCTTC. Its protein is CSVEMAGVEQFF.

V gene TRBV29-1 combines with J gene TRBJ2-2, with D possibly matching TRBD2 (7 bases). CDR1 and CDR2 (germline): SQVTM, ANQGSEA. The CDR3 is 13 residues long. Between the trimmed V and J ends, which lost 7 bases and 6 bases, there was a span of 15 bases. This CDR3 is CSAVRGGAGELFF. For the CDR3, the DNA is TGCAGCGCCGTAAGGGGGGGTGCCGGGGAGCTGTTTTTT.

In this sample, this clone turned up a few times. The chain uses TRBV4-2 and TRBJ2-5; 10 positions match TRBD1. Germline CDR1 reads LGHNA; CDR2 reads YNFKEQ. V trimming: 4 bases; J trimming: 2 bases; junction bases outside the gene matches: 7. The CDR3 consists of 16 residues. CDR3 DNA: TGTGCCAGCAGCCCGACAGGGGGCTTTAGGCAAGAGACCCAGTACTTC. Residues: CASSPTGGFRQETQYF.

The CDR3 region is CASSLDGGAWETQYF. The DNA of the CDR3 is TGTGCCAGCAGCTTAGATGGGGGGGCCTGGGAGACCCAGTACTTC. V and J are TRBV7-2 and TRBJ2-5; D might be TRBD2 (7 bases). Trimming stripped 1 base from V and 5 bases from J, with 14 bases between. CDR1 and CDR2 (germline): SGHTA, FQGNSA. CDR3 length: 15 residues.

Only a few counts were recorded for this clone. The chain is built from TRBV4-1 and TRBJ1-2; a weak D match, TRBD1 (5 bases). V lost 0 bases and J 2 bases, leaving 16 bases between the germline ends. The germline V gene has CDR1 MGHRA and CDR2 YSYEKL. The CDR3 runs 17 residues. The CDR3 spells CASSQDPTVSVNYGYTF. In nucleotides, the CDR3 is TGCGCCAGCAGCCAAGACCCGACAGTGTCAGTAAACTATGGCTACACCTTC.

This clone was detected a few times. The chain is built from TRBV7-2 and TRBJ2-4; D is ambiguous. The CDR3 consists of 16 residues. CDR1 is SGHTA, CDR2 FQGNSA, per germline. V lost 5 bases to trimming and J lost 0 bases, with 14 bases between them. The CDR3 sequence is CASSPTRALAKNIQYF. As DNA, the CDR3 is TGTGCCAGCAGCCCCACTCGAGCTCTAGCCAAAAACATTCAGTACTTC.

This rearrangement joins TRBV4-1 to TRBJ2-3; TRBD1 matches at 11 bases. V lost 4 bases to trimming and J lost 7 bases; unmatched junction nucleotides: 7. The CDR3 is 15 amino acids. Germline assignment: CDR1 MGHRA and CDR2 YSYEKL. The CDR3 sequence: CASSPVGQGEYTQYF. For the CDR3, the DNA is TGCGCCAGCAGCCCGGTGGGACAGGGGGAATATACGCAGTATTTT.

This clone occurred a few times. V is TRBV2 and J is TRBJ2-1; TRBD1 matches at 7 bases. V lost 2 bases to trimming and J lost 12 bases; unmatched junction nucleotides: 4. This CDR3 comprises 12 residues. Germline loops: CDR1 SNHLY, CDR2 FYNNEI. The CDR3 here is CASSERQGGQFF. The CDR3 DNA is TGTGCCAGCAGTGAAAGACAGGGTGGGCAGTTCTTC.

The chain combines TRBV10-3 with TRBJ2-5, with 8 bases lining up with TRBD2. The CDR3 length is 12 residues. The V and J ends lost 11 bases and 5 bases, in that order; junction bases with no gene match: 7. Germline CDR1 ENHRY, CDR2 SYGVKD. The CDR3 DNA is TGTGCCTCCACTTCGGGGGGGGAGACCCAGTACTTC. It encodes CASTSGGETQYF.